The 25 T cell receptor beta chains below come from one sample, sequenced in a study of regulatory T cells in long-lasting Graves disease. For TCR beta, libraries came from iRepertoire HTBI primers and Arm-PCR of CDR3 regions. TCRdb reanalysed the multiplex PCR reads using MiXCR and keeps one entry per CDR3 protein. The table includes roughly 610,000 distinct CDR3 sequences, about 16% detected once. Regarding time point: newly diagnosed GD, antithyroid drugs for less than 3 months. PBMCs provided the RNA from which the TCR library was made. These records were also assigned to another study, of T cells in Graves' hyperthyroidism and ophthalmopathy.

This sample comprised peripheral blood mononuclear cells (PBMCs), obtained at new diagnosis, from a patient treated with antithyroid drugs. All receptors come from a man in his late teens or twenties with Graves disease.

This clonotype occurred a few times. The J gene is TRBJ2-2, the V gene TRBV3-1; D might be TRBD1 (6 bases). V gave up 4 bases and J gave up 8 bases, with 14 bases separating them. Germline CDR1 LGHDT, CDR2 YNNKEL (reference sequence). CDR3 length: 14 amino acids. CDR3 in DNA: TGTGCCAGCAGCCTACCACACAGGGCTGGGGAGCTGTTTTTT. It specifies CASSLPHRAGELFF.

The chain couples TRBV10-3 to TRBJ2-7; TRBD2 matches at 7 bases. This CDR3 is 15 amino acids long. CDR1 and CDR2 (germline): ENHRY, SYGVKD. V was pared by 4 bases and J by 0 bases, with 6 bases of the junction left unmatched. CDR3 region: CAISGSGGVSYEQYF. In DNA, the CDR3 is TGTGCCATCAGTGGGTCGGGGGGAGTCTCCTACGAGCAGTACTTC.

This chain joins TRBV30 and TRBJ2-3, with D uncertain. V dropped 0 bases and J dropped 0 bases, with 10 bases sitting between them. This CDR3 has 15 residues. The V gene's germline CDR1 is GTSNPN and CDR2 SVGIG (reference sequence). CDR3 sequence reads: CAWSVLGISTDTQYF. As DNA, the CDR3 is TGTGCCTGGAGTGTACTTGGGATTAGCACAGATACGCAGTATTTT. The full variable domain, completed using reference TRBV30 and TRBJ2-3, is SQTIHQWPATLVQPVGSPLSLECTVEGTSNPNLYWYRQAAGRGLQLLFYSVGIGQISSEVPQNLSASRPQDRQFILSSKKLLLSDSGFYLCAWSVLGISTDTQYFGPGTRLTVL.

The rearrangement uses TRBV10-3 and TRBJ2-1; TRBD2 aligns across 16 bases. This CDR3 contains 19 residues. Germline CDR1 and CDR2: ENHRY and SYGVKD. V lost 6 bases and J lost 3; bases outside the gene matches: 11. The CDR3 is CAIRETGTSGRALYNEQFF. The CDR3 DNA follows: TGTGCCATCAGGGAGACAGGGACTAGCGGGAGGGCCCTCTACAATGAGCAGTTCTTC.

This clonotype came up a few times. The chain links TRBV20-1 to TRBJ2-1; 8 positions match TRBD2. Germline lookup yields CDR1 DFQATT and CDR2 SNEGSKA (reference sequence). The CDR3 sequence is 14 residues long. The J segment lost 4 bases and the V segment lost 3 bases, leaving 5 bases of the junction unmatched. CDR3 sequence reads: CSARGAGGYNEQFF. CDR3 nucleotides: TGCAGTGCTAGGGGCGCGGGGGGATACAATGAGCAGTTCTTC.

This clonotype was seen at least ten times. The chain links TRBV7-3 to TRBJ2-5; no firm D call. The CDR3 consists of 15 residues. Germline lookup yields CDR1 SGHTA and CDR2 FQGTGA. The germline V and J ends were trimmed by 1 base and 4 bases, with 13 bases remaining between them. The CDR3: CASSLNWQAGETQYF. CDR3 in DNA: TGTGCCAGCAGCTTAAATTGGCAGGCTGGAGAGACCCAGTACTTC.

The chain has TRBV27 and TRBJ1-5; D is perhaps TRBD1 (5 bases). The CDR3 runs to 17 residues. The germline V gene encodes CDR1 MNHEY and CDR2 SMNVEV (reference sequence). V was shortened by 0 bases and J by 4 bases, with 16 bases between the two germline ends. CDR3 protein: CASSLSGEGWENQPQHF. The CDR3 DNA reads TGTGCCAGCAGTTTATCGGGGGAGGGCTGGGAAAATCAGCCCCAGCATTTT.

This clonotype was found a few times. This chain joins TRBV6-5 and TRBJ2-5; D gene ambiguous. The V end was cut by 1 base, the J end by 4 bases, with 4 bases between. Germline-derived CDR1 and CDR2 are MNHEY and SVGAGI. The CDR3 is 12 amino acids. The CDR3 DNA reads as TGTGCCAGCAGTTACTTTAGAGAGACCCAGTACTTC. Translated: CASSYFRETQYF.

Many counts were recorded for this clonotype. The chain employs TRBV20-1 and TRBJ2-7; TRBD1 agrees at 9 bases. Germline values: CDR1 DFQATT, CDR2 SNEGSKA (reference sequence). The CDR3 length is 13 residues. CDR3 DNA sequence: TGCGGAATTGGGGGACAGGGCCTCTACGAGCAGTACTTC. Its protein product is CGIGGQGLYEQYF.

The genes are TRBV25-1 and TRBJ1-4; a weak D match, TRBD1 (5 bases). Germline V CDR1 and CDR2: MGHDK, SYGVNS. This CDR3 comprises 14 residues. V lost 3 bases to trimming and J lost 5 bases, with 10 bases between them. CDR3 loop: CASSDVGGNEKLFF. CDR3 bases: TGTGCCAGCAGTGACGTGGGGGGAAATGAAAAACTGTTTTTT.

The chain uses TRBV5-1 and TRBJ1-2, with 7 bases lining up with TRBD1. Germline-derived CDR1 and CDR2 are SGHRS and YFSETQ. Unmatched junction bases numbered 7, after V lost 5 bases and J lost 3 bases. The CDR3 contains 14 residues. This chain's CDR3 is CASSTLTGDYGYTF. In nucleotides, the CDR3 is TGCGCCAGCAGTACCTTAACAGGGGACTATGGCTACACCTTC.

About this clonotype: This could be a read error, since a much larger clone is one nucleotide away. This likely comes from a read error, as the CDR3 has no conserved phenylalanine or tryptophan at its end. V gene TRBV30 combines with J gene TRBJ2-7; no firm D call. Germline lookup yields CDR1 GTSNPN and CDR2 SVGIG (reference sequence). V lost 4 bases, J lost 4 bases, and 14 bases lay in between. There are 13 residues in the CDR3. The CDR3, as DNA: TGTGCCTGGAATGGGAAGCGCACGTACGAGCAGTACCTC. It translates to CAWNGKRTYEQYL.

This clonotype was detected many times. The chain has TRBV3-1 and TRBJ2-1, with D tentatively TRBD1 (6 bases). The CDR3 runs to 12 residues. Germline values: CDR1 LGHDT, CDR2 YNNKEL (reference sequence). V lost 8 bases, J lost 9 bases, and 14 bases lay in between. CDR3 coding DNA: TGTGCCAGCCGCAGGGGTGGAGGTGAGCAGTTCTTC. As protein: CASRRGGGEQFF.

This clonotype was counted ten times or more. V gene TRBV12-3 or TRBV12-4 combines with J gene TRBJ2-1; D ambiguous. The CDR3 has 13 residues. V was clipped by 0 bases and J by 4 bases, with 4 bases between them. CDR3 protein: CASSLAEYNEQFF. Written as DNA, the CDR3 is TGTGCCAGCAGTTTAGCTGAATACAATGAGCAGTTCTTC.

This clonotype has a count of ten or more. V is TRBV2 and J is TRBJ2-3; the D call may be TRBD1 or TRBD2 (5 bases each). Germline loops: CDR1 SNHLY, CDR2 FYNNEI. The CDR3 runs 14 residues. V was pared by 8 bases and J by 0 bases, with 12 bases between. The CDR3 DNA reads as TGTGCCAGCGGGGACGGGCTAAGCACAGATACGCAGTATTTT. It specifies CASGDGLSTDTQYF. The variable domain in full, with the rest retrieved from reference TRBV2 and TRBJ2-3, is EPEVTQTPSHQVTQMGQEVILRCVPISNHLYFYWYRQILGQKVEFLVSFYNNEISEKSEIFDDQFSVERPDGSNFTLKIRSTKLEDSAMYFCASGDGLSTDTQYFGPGTRLTVL.

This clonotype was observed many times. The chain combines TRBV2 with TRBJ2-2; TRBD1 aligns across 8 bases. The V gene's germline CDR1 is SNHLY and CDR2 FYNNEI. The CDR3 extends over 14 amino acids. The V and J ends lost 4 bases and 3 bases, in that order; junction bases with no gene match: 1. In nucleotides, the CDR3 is TGTGCCAGCAGTGTACAGGGGGACACCGGGGAGCTGTTTTTT. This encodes CASSVQGDTGELFF.

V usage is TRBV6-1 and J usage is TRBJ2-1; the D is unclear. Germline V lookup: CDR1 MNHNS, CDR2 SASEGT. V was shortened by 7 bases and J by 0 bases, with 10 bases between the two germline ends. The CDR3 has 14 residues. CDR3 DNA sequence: TGTGCCAGCATCCAGGTCGCCTCCTACAATGAGCAGTTCTTC. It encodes CASIQVASYNEQFF.

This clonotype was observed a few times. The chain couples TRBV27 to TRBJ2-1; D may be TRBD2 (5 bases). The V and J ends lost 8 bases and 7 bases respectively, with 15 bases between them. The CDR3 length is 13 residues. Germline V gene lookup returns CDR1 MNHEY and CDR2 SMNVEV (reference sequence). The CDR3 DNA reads TGTGCCAGCGGACGGGGAGAAGGGAATGAGCAGTTCTTC. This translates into CASGRGEGNEQFF.

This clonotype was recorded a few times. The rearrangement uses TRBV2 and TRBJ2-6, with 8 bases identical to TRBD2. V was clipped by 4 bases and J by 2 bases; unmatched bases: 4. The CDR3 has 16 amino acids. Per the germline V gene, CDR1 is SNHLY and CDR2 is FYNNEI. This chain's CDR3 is CASSVAGIAGANVLTF. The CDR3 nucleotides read TGTGCCAGCAGTGTAGCGGGAATTGCTGGGGCCAACGTCCTGACTTTC.

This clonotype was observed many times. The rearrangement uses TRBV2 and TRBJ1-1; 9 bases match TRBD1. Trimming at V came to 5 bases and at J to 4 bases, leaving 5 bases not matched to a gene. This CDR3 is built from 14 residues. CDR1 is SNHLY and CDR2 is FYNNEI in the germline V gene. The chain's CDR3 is CASSPGQGATEAFF. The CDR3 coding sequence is TGTGCCAGCAGTCCGGGACAGGGTGCCACTGAAGCTTTCTTT.

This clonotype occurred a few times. The CDR3 is CASSVGASGNSYEQYF. The CDR3 bases are TGTGCCAGCAGCGTAGGAGCTAGCGGGAACTCCTACGAGCAGTACTTC. The V and J genes are TRBV9 and TRBJ2-7, with 9 bases aligning to TRBD2. The germline V gene has CDR1 SGDLS and CDR2 YYNGEE. After removal of 0 bases from V and 0 bases from J, the junction contained 4 bases not matched to a gene. This CDR3 has 16 amino acids.

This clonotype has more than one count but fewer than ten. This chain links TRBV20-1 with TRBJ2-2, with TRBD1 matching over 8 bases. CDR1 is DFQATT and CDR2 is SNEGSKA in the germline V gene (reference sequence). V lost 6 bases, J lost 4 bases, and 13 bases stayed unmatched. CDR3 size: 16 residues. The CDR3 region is CSAQRATDRATGELFF. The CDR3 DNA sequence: TGCAGTGCCCAACGCGCCACGGACAGGGCCACCGGGGAGCTGTTTTTT.

The CDR3 DNA sequence: TGTGCCAGCAGCTTAAGGCAAGTCCCGGGACTAAAAGATACGCAGTATTTT. It encodes CASSLRQVPGLKDTQYF. V usage is TRBV11-1 and J usage is TRBJ2-3; TRBD2 matches 7 bases. The junction had 13 bases not matched to a gene; V was cut back by 2 bases and J by 5 bases. The length of the CDR3 is 17 residues. Germline V CDR1 and CDR2: SGHAT, FQDESV (reference sequence). Using reference TRBV11-1 and TRBJ2-3 for the parts outside the CDR3, the full variable domain is EAEVAQSPRYKITEKSQAVAFWCDPISGHATLYWYRQILGQGPELLVQFQDESVVDDSQLPKDRFSAERLKGVDSTLKIQPAELGDSAMYLCASSLRQVPGLKDTQYFGPGTRLTVL.

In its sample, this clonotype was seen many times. In nucleotides, the CDR3 is TGTGCCAGCAGTGATCGGGGGATGGGCACAGATACGCAGTATTTT. The encoded protein is CASSDRGMGTDTQYF. This chain connects TRBV6-1 to TRBJ2-3, with D tentatively TRBD2 (6 bases). The CDR3 has 15 residues. V lost 3 bases and J 1 base, leaving 11 bases between the germline ends. Germline loops: CDR1 MNHNS, CDR2 SASEGT.

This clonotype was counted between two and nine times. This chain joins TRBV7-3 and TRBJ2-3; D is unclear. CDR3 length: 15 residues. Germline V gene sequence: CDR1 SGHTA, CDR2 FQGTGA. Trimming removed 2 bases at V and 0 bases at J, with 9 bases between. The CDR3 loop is CASSLHVGSTDTQYF. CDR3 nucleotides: TGTGCCAGCAGCTTACACGTCGGGAGCACAGATACGCAGTATTTT.